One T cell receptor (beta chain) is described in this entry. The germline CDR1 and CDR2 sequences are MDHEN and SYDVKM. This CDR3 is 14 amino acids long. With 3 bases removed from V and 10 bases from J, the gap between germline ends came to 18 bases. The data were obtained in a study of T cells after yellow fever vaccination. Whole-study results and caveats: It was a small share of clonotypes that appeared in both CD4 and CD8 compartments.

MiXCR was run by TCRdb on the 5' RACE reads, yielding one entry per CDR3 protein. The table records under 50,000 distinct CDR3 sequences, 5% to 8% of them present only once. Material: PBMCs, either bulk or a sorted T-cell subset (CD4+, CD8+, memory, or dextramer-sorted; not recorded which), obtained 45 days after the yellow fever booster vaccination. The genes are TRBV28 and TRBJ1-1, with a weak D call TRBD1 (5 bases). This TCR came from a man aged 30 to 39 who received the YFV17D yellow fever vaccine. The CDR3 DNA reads TGTGCCAGCAGTTTGGGGGGGATGCTTCAGGGAGCTTTCTTT. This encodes CASSLGGMLQGAFF. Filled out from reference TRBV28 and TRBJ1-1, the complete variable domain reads DVKVTQSSRYLVKRTGEKVFLECVQDMDHENMFWYRQDPGLGLRLIYFSYDVKMKEKGDIPEGYSVSREKKERFSLILESASTNQTSMYLCASSLGGMLQGAFFGQGTRLTVV.